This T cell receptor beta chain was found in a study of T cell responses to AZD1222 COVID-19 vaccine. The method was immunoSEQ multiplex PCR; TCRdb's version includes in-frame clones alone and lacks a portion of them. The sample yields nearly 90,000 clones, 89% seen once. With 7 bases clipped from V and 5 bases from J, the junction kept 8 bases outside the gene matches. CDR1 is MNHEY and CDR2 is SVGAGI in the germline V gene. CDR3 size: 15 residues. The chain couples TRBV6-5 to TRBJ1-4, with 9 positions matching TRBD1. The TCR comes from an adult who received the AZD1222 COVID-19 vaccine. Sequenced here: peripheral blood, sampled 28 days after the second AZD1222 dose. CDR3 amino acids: CASKPPGQGNEKLFF. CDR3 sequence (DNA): TGTGCCAGCAAACCACCGGGACAGGGCAATGAAAAACTGTTTTTT.